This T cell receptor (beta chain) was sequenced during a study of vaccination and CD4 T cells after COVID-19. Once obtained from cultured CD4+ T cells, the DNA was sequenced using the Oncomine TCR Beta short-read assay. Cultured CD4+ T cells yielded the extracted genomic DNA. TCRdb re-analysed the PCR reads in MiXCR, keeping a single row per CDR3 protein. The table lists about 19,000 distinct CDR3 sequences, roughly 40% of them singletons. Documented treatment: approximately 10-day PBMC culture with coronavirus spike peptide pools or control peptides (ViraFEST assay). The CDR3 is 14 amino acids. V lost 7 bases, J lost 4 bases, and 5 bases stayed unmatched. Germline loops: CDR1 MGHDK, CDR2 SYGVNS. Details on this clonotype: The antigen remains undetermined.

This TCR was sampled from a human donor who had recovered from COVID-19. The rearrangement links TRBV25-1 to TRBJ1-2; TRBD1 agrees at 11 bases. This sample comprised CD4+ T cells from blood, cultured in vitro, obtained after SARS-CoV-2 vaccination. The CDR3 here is CASKGQGDFYGYTF. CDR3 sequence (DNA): TGTGCCAGCAAGGGACAGGGGGATTTCTATGGCTACACCTTC.